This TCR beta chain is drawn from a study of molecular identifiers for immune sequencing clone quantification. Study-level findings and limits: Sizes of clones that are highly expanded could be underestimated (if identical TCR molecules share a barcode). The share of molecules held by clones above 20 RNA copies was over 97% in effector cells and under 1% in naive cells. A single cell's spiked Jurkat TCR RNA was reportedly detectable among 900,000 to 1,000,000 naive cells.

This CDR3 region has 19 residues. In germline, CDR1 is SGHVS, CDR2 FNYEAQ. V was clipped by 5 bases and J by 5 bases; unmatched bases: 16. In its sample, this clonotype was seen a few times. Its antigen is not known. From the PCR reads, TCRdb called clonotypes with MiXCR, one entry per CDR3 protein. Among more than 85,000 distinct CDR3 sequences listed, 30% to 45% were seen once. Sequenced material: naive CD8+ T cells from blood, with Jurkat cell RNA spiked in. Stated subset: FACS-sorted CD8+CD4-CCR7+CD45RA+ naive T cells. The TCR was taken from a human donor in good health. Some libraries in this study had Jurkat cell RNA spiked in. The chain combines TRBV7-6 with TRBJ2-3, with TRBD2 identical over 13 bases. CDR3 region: CASSRSRDRTSGRGDTQYF. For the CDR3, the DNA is TGTGCCAGCAGCCGAAGCCGGGACAGGACTAGCGGGAGAGGAGATACGCAGTATTTT.